What follows is one TCR beta chain and its context. Since no conserved phenylalanine or tryptophan closes the CDR3, a read error is the likely cause. Blood RNA came from unsorted whole blood; germline DNA was also extracted. TCR beta cDNA was made from roughly 450 ng total RNA with a constant-region primer. TCR beta libraries came from three nested multiplex PCR rounds using slightly modified ARM-PCR. Investigators reported that the first two PCR rounds, at around 9 cycles each, used TRBV1-TRBV30 forward primers with a C-beta reverse primer. One entry per CDR3 protein, called by TCRdb with MiXCR from the multiplex PCR reads. The data show around 330,000 distinct CDR3 sequences, around three fifths seen once. These data belong to a study of tumor-infiltrating lymphocytes in primary liver carcinoma. The CDR3 consists of 15 residues. Germline loops: CDR1 MDHEN, CDR2 SYDVKM.

This chain connects TRBV28 to TRBJ2-7; weak D call: TRBD2 (6 bases). The TCR comes from a middle-aged man with primary liver carcinoma and hepatitis B virus infection. Sample: peripheral blood. CDR3 in DNA: TGTGTCAGCAGTTTATGGGGCGGGAACATGATCGAGCAGTACCTC. Residues: CVSSLWGGNMIEQYL.